This TCR beta chain was retrieved from a study of regulatory T cells in long-lasting Graves disease (dated by TCRdb to about 2021). The study in broad terms: To count as having persistent Graves' disease, a patient had to have received antithyroid drug treatment for over 5 years with TSH receptor autoantibodies remaining persistently positive. Persistent Graves' disease patients were compared with newly diagnosed Graves' disease patients by peripheral blood TCR sequencing and RNA sequencing. Antithyroid drugs had been taken for approximately 10 years on average by persistent Graves' disease patients in the clinical cohort. TCR sequencing covered some 13 persistent and 20 newly diagnosed Graves' disease patients, some 35 samples in total. The study was conducted in China and was registered as a clinical trial. What the research found in general, with its limitations: Sequencing and analysis were restricted to the TCR beta chain. A larger number of public clonotypes was shared among persistent patients (around 2,700) than among newly diagnosed patients (around 880). Preferential use of TRBV28, TRBJ1-2 and TRBJ2-5 was observed in persistent disease, whereas TRBV20-1 and TRBJ2-1 were favored in newly diagnosed disease. Compared with newly diagnosed patients, patients with persistent Graves' disease had lower TCR Shannon entropy and fewer highly expanded clones, which suggests clonal expansion. Peripheral blood alone was examined, since thyroid tissue, which constituted the primary lesion, could not be accessed. The authors noted that the small sample size was a limitation that may lower accuracy.

As concerns this clonotype: This receptor's antigen is unknown. No much larger clone is present one base from it, and per-base qualities are unavailable.

Libraries were prepared through multiplex PCR. Instrument on record: Illumina HiSeq 4000. To build TCR beta libraries, CDR3 regions were amplified by Arm-PCR using iRepertoire HTBI primers. Before sequencing, the PCR products underwent gel purification. Turning to the authors' computational methods: Across samples, around 62 TRBV and approximately 15 TRBJ segments were identified and used for gene usage analysis of CDR3 amino acid clonotypes. COPE and FqMerger were used to merge filtered high-quality paired reads into contigs. BLAST was used to align contigs to IMGT TRBV, TRBD and TRBJ reference genes, and CDR3 was defined according to IMGT. Clonotypes above 0.1% frequency were classified as highly expanded clones. Shannon entropy served as the measure of repertoire diversity, while the Gini coefficient captured V-J evenness. A clonotype was considered public if more than one individual shared it. TCRdb applied fastp at Q25 and MiXCR to the public reads, then kept only in-frame beta chains. Duplicate CDR3 protein sequences are folded into a single record with the most common DNA and genes. The V and J calls and clone size come from TCRdb's table, not from the authors' own analysis. The sample records approximately 400,000 distinct CDR3 sequences, less than 25% of which are singletons. About 20% of the sample is in the top ten clones.

The CDR3 holds 13 amino acids from the cysteine to the phenylalanine. Of all the DNA, just the CDR3 is kept, 39 bases in frame from base 1. V lost 3 bases and J lost 3 bases; the stretch between them is 9 bases long. CDR1 and CDR2, looked up from the germline V gene (reference sequence), are DFQATT and SNEGSKA. According to the study, the label for this sample's time point signals: persistent/refractory GD, antithyroid drugs over 5 years with positive TRAb. For both TCR sequencing and RNA sequencing, RNA was extracted from PBMCs in TRIzol. The diagnosis of Graves' disease was made according to American Thyroid Association guidelines. The patients came from an endocrinology department in Xi'an, China. Each patient gave 7 to 9.5 milliliters of peripheral blood, collected in an EDTA anticoagulant tube. PBMCs were isolated by Ficoll Paque Plus density gradient separation without further T cell sorting. An Agilent 2100 Bioanalyzer and agarose gel were used to assess RNA quality, and a NanoDrop 2000 was used to measure RNA concentration.

The source was peripheral blood mononuclear cells (PBMCs), collected when the disease was refractory, from a patient treated with antithyroid drugs. This clonotype was sampled from a female donor with Graves disease. The rearrangement joined TRBV20-1 to TRBJ1-5; TRBD1 could be the D gene, as 5 bases match. The DNA sequence is given as TGCAGTGCTAGCTCGGGGCCCAATCAGCCCCAGCATTTT. Protein translation: CSASSGPNQPQHF.